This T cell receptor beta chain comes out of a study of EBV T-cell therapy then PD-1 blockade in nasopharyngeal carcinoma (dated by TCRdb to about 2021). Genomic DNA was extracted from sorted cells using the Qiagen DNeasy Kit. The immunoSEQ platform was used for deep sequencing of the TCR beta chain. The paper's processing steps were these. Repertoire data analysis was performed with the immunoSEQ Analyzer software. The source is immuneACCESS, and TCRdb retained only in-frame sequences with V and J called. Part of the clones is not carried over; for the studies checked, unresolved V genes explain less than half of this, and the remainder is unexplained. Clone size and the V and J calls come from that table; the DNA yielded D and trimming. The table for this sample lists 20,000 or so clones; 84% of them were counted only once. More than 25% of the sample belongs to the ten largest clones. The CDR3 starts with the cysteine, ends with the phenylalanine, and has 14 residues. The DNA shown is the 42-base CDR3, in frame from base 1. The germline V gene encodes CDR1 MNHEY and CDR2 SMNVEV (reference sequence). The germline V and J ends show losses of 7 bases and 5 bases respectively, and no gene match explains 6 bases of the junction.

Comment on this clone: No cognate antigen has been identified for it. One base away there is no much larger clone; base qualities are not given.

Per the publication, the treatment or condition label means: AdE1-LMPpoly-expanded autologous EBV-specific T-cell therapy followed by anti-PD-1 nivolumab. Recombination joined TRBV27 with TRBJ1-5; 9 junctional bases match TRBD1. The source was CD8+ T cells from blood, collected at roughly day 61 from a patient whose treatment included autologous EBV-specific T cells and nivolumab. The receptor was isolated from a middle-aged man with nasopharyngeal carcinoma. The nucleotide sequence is TGTGCCAGCACACCGACAGGGGGGCATCAGCCCCAGCATTTT. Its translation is CASTPTGGHQPQHF.